These T cell receptor beta chains were read from a single sample in a study of OX40 agonist ivuxolimab in advanced cancers. The method was immunoSEQ multiplex PCR; TCRdb's version includes in-frame clones alone and lacks a portion of them. Of 55,000 to 80,000 clones in the sample, 84% were seen once. This specimen was CD4+ or CD8+ T cells sorted from blood, taken in a trial of the OX40 agonist ivuxolimab. The receptor set was obtained from an adult with an advanced solid tumor such as melanoma, head and neck, liver or kidney cancer. The CDR3 runs from the conserved cysteine through the conserved F or W. A D gene is named only where the DNA matches it firmly. Some rows mark clone size as missing; the rest say once, few, many or name a class of expanded clone.

v_call: TRBV12-5; j_call: TRBJ1-5; clone_size: few; d_call: NA; cdr3_nt: TGTGCTAGTGGTTTGGTATGGGTGGGTCAGCCCCAGCATTTT; cdr3_aa: CASGLVWVGQPQHF
v_call: TRBV27; j_call: TRBJ2-2; clone_size: NA; d_call: NA; cdr3_nt: TGTGCCAGCAGTTTACTGAACACCGGGGAGCTGTTTTTT; cdr3_aa: CASSLLNTGELFF
v_call: TRBV19; j_call: TRBJ1-6; clone_size: few; d_call: TRBD1; cdr3_nt: TGTGCCAGTAGTATGGAGGGGACAGGGGATTCACCCCTCCACTTT; cdr3_aa: CASSMEGTGDSPLHF
v_call: TRBV2; j_call: TRBJ1-2; clone_size: once; d_call: NA; cdr3_nt: TGTGCCAGCAGTGAAGACTGGGATGGCTACACCTTC; cdr3_aa: CASSEDWDGYTF
v_call: TRBV28; j_call: TRBJ1-2; clone_size: NA; d_call: TRBD1; cdr3_nt: TGTGCCAGCAGTTCCACAGGGGGTCCGAACTATGGCTACACCTTC; cdr3_aa: CASSSTGGPNYGYTF
v_call: TRBV4-1; j_call: TRBJ2-1; clone_size: NA; d_call: TRBD2; cdr3_nt: TGCGCCAGCAGCCGCCCGGGACTAGCGGCAAATGAGCAGTTCTTC; cdr3_aa: CASSRPGLAANEQFF
v_call: TRBV9; j_call: TRBJ1-2; clone_size: NA; d_call: NA; cdr3_nt: TGTGCCAGCACCCCAAGAGGAGGGATCTATGGCTACACCTTC; cdr3_aa: CASTPRGGIYGYTF
v_call: TRBV2; j_call: TRBJ1-2; clone_size: NA; d_call: NA; cdr3_nt: TGTGCCAGCAGCGGACAGATTTCTAACTATGGCTACACCTTC; cdr3_aa: CASSGQISNYGYTF
v_call: TRBV18; j_call: TRBJ1-1; clone_size: few; d_call: NA; cdr3_nt: TGTGCCAGCTCACCACCGCCCCGTAGGACTGAAGCTTTCTTT; cdr3_aa: CASSPPPRRTEAFF
v_call: TRBV7-8; j_call: TRBJ1-4; clone_size: NA; d_call: NA; cdr3_nt: TGTGCCAGCAGCCTCCACGAAGGGCCGGAAAAACTGTTTTTT; cdr3_aa: CASSLHEGPEKLFF
v_call: TRBV2; j_call: TRBJ2-7; clone_size: NA; d_call: NA; cdr3_nt: TGTGCCAGCAGTGAAGGTCCAGGGACCGAGCAGTACTTC; cdr3_aa: CASSEGPGTEQYF